This T cell receptor beta chain originates from a study of blood T cell repertoires in COVID-19. In the authors' workflow: The assay estimated nucleated cells by amplifying reference gene primers. Data came from immunoSEQ multiplex PCR; TCRdb stores just in-frame clones and leaves some out. That table furnishes V, J and clone size, whereas the DNA furnished D and trimming. Of about 260,000 clones listed, about 87% are singletons. This CDR3 contains 15 residues. V shed 1 base and J 4 bases; nucleotides not matched to a gene: 7. The source of this sequence is a man aged 55 to 70 who had recovered from COVID-19. The sample consisted of peripheral blood. The chain has TRBV6-7 and TRBJ2-7; 7 bases agree with TRBD1. TRBV6-7 carries the ORF label, with uncertain function. CDR3 loop: CASSYCGRGWYEQYF. CDR3 nucleotides: TGTGCCAGCAGTTACTGTGGCAGGGGGTGGTACGAGCAGTACTTC.